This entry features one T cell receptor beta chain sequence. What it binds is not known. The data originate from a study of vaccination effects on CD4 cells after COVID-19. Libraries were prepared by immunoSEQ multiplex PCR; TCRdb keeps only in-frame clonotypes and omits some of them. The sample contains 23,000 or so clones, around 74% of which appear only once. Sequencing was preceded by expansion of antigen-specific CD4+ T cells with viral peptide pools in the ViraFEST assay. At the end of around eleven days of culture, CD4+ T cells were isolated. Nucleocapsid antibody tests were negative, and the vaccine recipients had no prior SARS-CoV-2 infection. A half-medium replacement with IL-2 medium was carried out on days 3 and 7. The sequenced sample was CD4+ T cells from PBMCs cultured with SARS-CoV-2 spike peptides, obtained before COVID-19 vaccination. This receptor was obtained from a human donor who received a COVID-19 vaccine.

CDR3 sequence (DNA): TGCAGTGCTAGAGTGGGCTACGAGCAGTACTTC. This codes for CSARVGYEQYF. The gene calls are TRBV20-1 and TRBJ2-7; D gene ambiguous. Trimming cost V 1 base and J 3 bases, with 4 bases left between them. The CDR3 is 11 residues long. Germline V gene lookup returns CDR1 DFQATT and CDR2 SNEGSKA (reference sequence).